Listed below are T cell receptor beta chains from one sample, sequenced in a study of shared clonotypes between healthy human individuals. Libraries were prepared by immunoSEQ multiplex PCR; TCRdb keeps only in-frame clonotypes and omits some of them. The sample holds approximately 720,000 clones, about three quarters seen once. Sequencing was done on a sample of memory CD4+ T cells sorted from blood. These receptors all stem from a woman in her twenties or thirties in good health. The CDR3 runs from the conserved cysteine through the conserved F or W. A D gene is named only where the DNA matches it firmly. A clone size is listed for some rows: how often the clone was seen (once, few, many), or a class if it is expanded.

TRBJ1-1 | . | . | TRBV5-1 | CASSLTFSMNTEAFF | TGCGCCAGCAGCTTGACCTTTAGTATGAACACTGAAGCTTTCTTT
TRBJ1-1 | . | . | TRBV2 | CASTRDLGTEAFF | TGTGCCAGCACGAGGGACCTTGGGACTGAAGCTTTCTTT
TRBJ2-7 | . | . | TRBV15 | CATSRGHPEGGEQYF | TGTGCCACCAGCAGGGGACACCCCGAGGGAGGCGAGCAGTACTTC
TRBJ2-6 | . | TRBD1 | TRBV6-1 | CASSEAWTGVSGANVLTF | TGTGCCAGCAGTGAAGCGTGGACAGGCGTGTCTGGGGCCAACGTCCTGACTTTC
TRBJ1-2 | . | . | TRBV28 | CASSPPWGNYGYTF | TGTGCCAGCAGTCCCCCTTGGGGGAACTATGGCTACACCTTC
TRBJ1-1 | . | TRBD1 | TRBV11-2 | CASSAANLPGGLRDTEAFF | TGTGCCAGCAGCGCCGCCAACCTCCCAGGGGGCTTGAGGGACACTGAAGCTTTCTTT
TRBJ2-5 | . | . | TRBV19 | CASSARFQETQYF | TGTGCCAGTAGTGCAAGGTTCCAAGAGACCCAGTACTTC
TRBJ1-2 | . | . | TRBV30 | CAWSDRDGYTF | TGTGCCTGGAGTGACAGGGACGGCTACACCTTC
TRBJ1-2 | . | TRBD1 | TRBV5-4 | CASSLGQGATGYTF | TGTGCCAGCAGCTTGGGACAGGGGGCTACTGGCTACACCTTC
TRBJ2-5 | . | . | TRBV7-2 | CASSAQETQYF | TGTGCCAGCAGCGCGCAAGAGACCCAGTACTTC
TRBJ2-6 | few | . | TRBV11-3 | CASSPGGGTSGANVLTF | TGTGCCAGCAGCCCCGGAGGGGGGACCTCTGGGGCCAACGTCCTGACTTTC
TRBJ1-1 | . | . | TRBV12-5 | CASGLVRVGVEAFF | TGTGCTAGTGGTTTGGTAAGAGTCGGCGTTGAAGCTTTCTTT
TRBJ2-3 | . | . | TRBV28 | CASSLWGGRGDTQYF | TGTGCCAGCAGTTTATGGGGGGGTAGGGGAGATACGCAGTATTTT
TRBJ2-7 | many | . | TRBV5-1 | CASSLAMISGEQYF | TGCGCCAGCAGCTTGGCCATGATTTCTGGCGAGCAGTACTTC
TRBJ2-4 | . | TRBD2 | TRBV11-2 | CASSVTSGILAKNIQYF | TGTGCCAGCAGCGTGACTAGCGGGATCCTAGCCAAAAACATTCAGTACTTC
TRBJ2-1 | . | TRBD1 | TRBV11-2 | CASSSTGGSYNEQFF | TGTGCCAGCAGCTCCACAGGGGGCTCCTACAATGAGCAGTTCTTC
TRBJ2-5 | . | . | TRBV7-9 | CASSPRGRRETQYF | TGTGCCAGCAGCCCCAGGGGCCGGAGGGAGACCCAGTACTTC
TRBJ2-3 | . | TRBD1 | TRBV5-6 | CASSLKPGQPQYF | TGTGCCAGCAGCTTAAAACCGGGACAGCCGCAGTATTTT
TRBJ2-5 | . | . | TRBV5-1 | CASTSRRGRGSTETQYF | TGCGCCAGCACTTCTCGGAGGGGCAGGGGAAGCACTGAGACCCAGTACTTC
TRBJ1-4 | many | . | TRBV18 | CASSPDGLSNEKLFF | TGTGCCAGCTCACCCGACGGCCTTAGTAATGAAAAACTGTTTTTT
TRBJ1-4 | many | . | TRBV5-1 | CASSLASTNEKLFF | TGCGCCAGCAGCTTGGCATCAACTAATGAAAAACTGTTTTTT
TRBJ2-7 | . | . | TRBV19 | CASSRRSSYEQYF | TGTGCCAGTAGTCGGAGAAGCTCCTACGAGCAGTACTTC
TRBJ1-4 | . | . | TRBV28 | CASRVSYNEKLFF | TGTGCCAGCAGGGTCAGTTATAATGAAAAACTGTTTTTT
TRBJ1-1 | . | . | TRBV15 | CATSRVERLNTEAFF | TGTGCCACCAGCAGAGTGGAACGGCTGAACACTGAAGCTTTCTTT
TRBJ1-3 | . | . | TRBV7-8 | CASSLGGTASGNTIYF | TGTGCCAGCAGCTTGGGGGGAACAGCCTCTGGAAACACCATATATTTT
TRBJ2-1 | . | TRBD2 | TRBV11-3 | CASSLGLADYNEQFF | TGTGCCAGCAGCTTAGGACTAGCGGACTACAATGAGCAGTTCTTC
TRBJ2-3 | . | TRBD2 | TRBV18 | CASSPLREGQTNTQYF | TGTGCCAGCTCACCTTTGAGGGAGGGCCAAACGAATACGCAGTATTTT
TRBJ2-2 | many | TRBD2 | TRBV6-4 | CASSDSVLLAGNTGELFF | TGTGCCAGCAGTGACTCTGTCTTGCTAGCGGGAAACACCGGGGAGCTGTTTTTT
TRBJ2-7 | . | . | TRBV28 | CASSPGITYEQYF | TGTGCCAGCAGTCCCGGGATCACCTACGAGCAGTACTTC
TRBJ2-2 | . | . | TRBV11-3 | CASSFGTLPGAGELFF | TGTGCCAGCAGCTTTGGGACCCTCCCCGGGGCCGGGGAGCTGTTTTTT
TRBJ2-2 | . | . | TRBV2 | CASTWTELGELFF | TGTGCCAGCACCTGGACAGAACTCGGGGAGCTGTTTTTT
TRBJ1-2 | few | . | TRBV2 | CASSDLRIGGYTF | TGTGCCAGCAGTGATTTGAGGATCGGGGGCTACACCTTC
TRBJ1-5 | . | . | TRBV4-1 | CASSQGGMNSNQPQHF | TGCGCCAGCAGCCAAGGGGGGATGAATAGCAATCAGCCCCAGCATTTT
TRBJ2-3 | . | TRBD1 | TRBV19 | CASSTLGQGFTDTQYF | TGTGCCAGTAGTACCCTGGGACAGGGGTTCACAGATACGCAGTATTTT
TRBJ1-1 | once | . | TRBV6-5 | CASSYSSVGTEAFF | TGTGCCAGCAGTTACTCGAGTGTAGGCACTGAAGCTTTCTTT
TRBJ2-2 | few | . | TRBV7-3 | CASRTGPSTGELFF | TGTGCCAGCAGGACAGGTCCCAGCACCGGGGAGCTGTTTTTT
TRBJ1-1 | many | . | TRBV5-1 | CASSVGQNTEAFF | TGCGCCAGCAGCGTGGGACAGAACACTGAAGCTTTCTTT
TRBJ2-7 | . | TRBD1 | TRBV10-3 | CAIRGTGGRYEQYF | TGTGCCATCAGAGGGACAGGGGGACGCTACGAGCAGTACTTC
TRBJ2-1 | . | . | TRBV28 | CASSRKRIDSYNEQFF | TGTGCCAGCAGTCGGAAACGGATTGACTCCTACAATGAGCAGTTCTTC
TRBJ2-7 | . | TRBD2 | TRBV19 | CASSGTSGDSYEQYF | TGTGCCAGTAGTGGGACTAGCGGTGACTCCTACGAGCAGTACTTC
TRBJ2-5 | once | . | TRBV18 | CASSPARGRETQYF | TGTGCCAGCTCACCAGCAAGGGGGAGAGAGACCCAGTACTTC
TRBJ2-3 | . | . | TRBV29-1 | CSVDRASTDTQYF | TGCAGCGTTGACAGGGCGTCCACAGATACGCAGTATTTT
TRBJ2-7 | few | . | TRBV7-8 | CASSLASLGVVIEQYF | TGTGCCAGCAGCTTAGCTAGTCTCGGGGTAGTGATCGAGCAGTACTTC
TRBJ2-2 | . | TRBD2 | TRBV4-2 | CASSVAGGGTGELFF | TGTGCCAGCAGCGTAGCGGGAGGAGGAACCGGGGAGCTGTTTTTT
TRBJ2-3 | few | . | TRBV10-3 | CAIRTPIADTQYF | TGTGCCATCAGAACCCCGATCGCAGATACGCAGTATTTT
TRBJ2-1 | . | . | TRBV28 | CASSLPRGSYNEQFF | TGTGCCAGCAGTTTACCTCGGGGCTCCTACAATGAGCAGTTCTTC
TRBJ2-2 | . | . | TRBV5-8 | CASSVDPYYTGELFF | TGTGCCAGCAGCGTGGACCCGTACTACACCGGGGAGCTGTTTTTT
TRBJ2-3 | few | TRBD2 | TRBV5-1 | CASSSSGSHPDTQYF | TGCGCCAGCAGCTCAAGCGGGAGTCATCCAGATACGCAGTATTTT
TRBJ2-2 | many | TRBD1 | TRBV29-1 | CSVRPGTGDQNTGELFF | TGCAGCGTTCGACCCGGGACAGGGGACCAGAACACCGGGGAGCTGTTTTTT
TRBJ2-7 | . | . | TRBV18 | CASSELYEQYF | TGTGCCAGCTCCGAGCTCTACGAGCAGTACTTC
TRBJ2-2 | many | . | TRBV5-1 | CASSLASRVPNTGELFF | TGCGCCAGCAGCTTGGCGAGCAGGGTTCCCAACACCGGGGAGCTGTTTTTT
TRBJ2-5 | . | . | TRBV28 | CASSLVGVQETQYF | TGTGCCAGCAGTTTAGTTGGGGTCCAAGAGACCCAGTACTTC
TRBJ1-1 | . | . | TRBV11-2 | CASSLKQLAVAQNTEAFF | TGTGCCAGCAGCTTAAAACAGTTAGCTGTAGCGCAGAACACTGAAGCTTTCTTT